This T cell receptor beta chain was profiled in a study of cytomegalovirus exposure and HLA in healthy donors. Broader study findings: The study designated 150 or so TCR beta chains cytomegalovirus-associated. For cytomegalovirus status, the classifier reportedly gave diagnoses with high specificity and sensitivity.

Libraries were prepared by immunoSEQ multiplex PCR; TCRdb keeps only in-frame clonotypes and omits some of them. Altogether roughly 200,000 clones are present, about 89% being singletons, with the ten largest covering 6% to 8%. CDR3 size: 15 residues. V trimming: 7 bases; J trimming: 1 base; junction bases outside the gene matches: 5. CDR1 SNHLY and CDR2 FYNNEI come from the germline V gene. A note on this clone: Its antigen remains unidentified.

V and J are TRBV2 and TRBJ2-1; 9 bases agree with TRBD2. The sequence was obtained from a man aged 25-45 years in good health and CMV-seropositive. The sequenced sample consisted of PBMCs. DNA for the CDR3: TGTGCCAGCACGGAGCGGGAGGTTTCCTACAATGAGCAGTTCTTC. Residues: CASTEREVSYNEQFF.